One and the same sample provided the 21 T cell receptor beta chains below, sequenced in a study of tumor-infiltrating lymphocytes in oesophageal squamous cell carcinoma. TCRdb used MiXCR to reprocess the PCR reads, holding one entry per CDR3 protein. This table has about 21,000 distinct CDR3 sequences, roughly two fifths appearing once. What was sequenced was esophageal tumor tissue. These receptors were taken from a male donor with esophageal squamous cell carcinoma.

This clonotype was counted only a few times. Mismatch with germline at one junction end may stem from a read error. The rearrangement uses TRBV7-8 and TRBJ2-3; D remains ambiguous. CDR3 length equals 13 residues. The germline CDR1 and CDR2 sequences are SGHVS and FQNEAQ. The CDR3 DNA is TGTGCCAGCAGCTTAGGGTTCGATTCACCCCTCCACTTC. Protein sequence: CASSLGFDSPLHF.

CDR3 nucleotides: TGTGCCAGCACCCCCGCTAGCGAAACCTACGAGCAGTACTTC. Its translation is CASTPASETYEQYF. V usage is TRBV28 and J usage is TRBJ2-4; tentative D call: TRBD2 (6 bases). The DNA matches TRBJ2-7 better at its end, which makes the J call doubtful. The CDR3 spans 14 residues. Per germline, CDR1 MDHEN and CDR2 SYDVKM.

V usage is TRBV5-3 and J usage is TRBJ1-4; D not certain. TRBV5-3 is known as an ORF, though its function is uncertain. Between the trimmed V and J ends, which lost 0 bases and 5 bases, there was a span of 8 bases. The CDR3 has 14 amino acids. The CDR3 sequence is CARSLASVNEKLFF. The CDR3 DNA follows: TGTGCCAGAAGCTTGGCGTCAGTCAATGAAAAACTGTTTTTT.

Regarding this clonotype: A single base separates this from a much larger clone, so it may be a read error. The chain has TRBV11-2 and TRBJ2-7, with TRBD2 identical over 9 bases. This CDR3 comprises 14 residues. V dropped 3 bases and J dropped 7; count of bases not matched to a gene: 7. Germline CDR1 and CDR2: SGHAT and FQNNGV. CDR3 in amino acids: CASSFGTSPNEQYF. In nucleotides, the CDR3 is TGTGCCAGCAGCTTCGGGACTAGCCCTAATGAGCAGTACTTC.

The table lists this clonotype with many counts. The chain combines TRBV2 with TRBJ2-7; perhaps TRBD2 as D (6 bases). Germline loops: CDR1 SNHLY, CDR2 FYNNEI. This CDR3 has 12 amino acids. V lost 4 bases, J lost 7 bases, and 11 bases lay in between. CDR3 amino acids: CASSGTGGEQYF. The CDR3 nucleotides read TGTGCCAGCAGTGGTACCGGAGGGGAGCAGTACTTC.

Points on this clonotype: A read error is likely, as this CDR3 ends without the conserved phenylalanine or tryptophan. No DNA is shown, since the ends of the CDR3 on it are uncertain; the CDR3 is the one TCRdb lists. This sequence joins TRBV10-1 and TRBJ2-3. With termini counted, the CDR3 has 11 amino acids. Germline V gives CDR1 WNHNN, CDR2 SYGVQD (reference sequence). CDR3 sequence: CASSDSIEQFL.

In this sample, this clonotype turned up many times. The V gene is TRBV11-2, the J gene TRBJ2-7; 11 nucleotides align to TRBD1. There are 15 residues in the CDR3. Trimming took 5 bases from V and 4 from J; bases not matched to a gene: 7. Looked up from germline, CDR1 is SGHAT and CDR2 is FQNNGV. This chain's CDR3 is CASSPRGTGGYEQYF. The CDR3 coding sequence is TGTGCCAGCAGCCCCCGGGGGACAGGGGGTTACGAGCAGTACTTC.

Concerning this clonotype itself: The CDR3 ends on some other residue instead of the conserved phenylalanine or tryptophan, so this is likely a read error. It is unclear where the CDR3 begins or ends on the DNA, so no DNA is shown, and the CDR3 is as TCRdb lists it. This chain uses TRBV7-9 with TRBJ2-5; TRBD1 reflects the table's D call only, with no check against the DNA. The CDR3 spans 16 amino acids, including both terminal residues. Germline V gene lookup returns CDR1 SEHNR and CDR2 FQNEAQ (reference sequence). The chain's CDR3 is CASSYRVRGSPLHFGN.

V gene TRBV28 combines with J gene TRBJ2-7; D possibly corresponds to TRBD2 (5 bases). The J call may be faulty, since TRBJ2-1 better matches the DNA end. The CDR3 sequence is 16 residues long. CDR1 is MDHEN, CDR2 SYDVKM, per germline. The CDR3 region has the DNA TGTGCCAGCAGTCCGTCCGGCGGTAGCGCGAGCAATGAGCAGTTCTTC. As protein: CASSPSGGSASNEQFF.

At least ten counts were recorded for this clonotype. J is TRBJ2-7 and V is TRBV7-2, with D maybe TRBD2 (7 bases). Germline CDR1 SGHTA, CDR2 FQGNSA. The CDR3 has 15 residues. V lost 5 bases, J lost 4 bases, and 18 bases lay in between. The CDR3 coding sequence is TGTGCCAGCAGCCCCTTCGAGGGGGGGCCGTACGAGCAGTACTTC. The encoded protein is CASSPFEGGPYEQYF. The entire variable domain, with the rest obtained from reference TRBV7-2 and TRBJ2-7, is as follows: GAGVSQSPSNKVTEKGKDVELRCDPISGHTALYWYRQSLGQGLEFLIYFQGNSAPDKSGLPSDRFSAERTGGSVSTLTIQRTQQEDSAVYLCASSPFEGGPYEQYFGPGTRLTVT.

The CDR3: CARTGDMNTEAFF. CDR3 coding DNA: TGTGCCAGAACAGGGGACATGAACACTGAAGCTTTCTTT. The chain recombines TRBV6-1 with TRBJ1-1; TRBD1 matches at 7 bases. CDR1 MNHNS and CDR2 SASEGT come from the germline V gene. The CDR3 runs 13 residues. V shed 9 bases and J 0 bases; nucleotides not matched to a gene: 4.

This clonotype came up many times. The chain is built from TRBV3-1 and TRBJ1-4, with 8 positions matching TRBD1. V lost 1 base, J lost 8 bases, and 6 bases stayed unmatched. The CDR3 covers 15 residues. Looked up from germline, CDR1 is LGHDT and CDR2 is YNNKEL (reference sequence). This CDR3 reads CASSQAHRTGEKLFF. The CDR3 nucleotides are TGTGCCAGCAGCCAAGCCCACAGGACAGGGGAAAAACTGTTTTTT.

J is TRBJ2-7 and V is TRBV7-8, with D perhaps matching TRBD1 (6 bases). The V gene lost 3 bases and the J gene lost 8 bases, with 11 bases spanning the gap. There are 12 residues in the CDR3. Germline values: CDR1 SGHVS, CDR2 FQNEAQ. In DNA form, the CDR3 reads TGTGCCAGCAGCTTGGACAGTCACAAGCAGTACTTC. This translates into CASSLDSHKQYF.

This sequence joins TRBV7-9 and TRBJ2-2, with a tentative D call TRBD2 (6 bases). This CDR3 region has 15 residues. Germline loops: CDR1 SEHNR, CDR2 FQNEAQ (reference sequence). Trimming took off 5 bases at V and 4 bases at J, with 14 bases between the two ends. CDR3 coding DNA: TGTGCCAGCAGCCCTCGGGGGTCCTTCACCGGGGAGCTGTTTTTT. It codes for CASSPRGSFTGELFF.

The chain has TRBV9 and TRBJ2-5; maybe TRBD2 (6 bases). Trimming took off 3 bases at V and 0 bases at J, with 12 bases between the two ends. The CDR3 runs to 15 residues. Germline values: CDR1 SGDLS, CDR2 YYNGEE. In nucleotides, the CDR3 is TGTGCCAGCAGCGGGGGTGGGGAGGACCAAGAGACCCAGTACTTC. Translated, it gives CASSGGGEDQETQYF.

The gene calls are TRBV7-2 and TRBJ1-4; D is possibly TRBD1 (6 bases). V dropped 5 bases and J dropped 5 bases, with 12 bases sitting between them. The CDR3 runs 14 residues. In germline, CDR1 is SGHTA, CDR2 FQGNSA. The CDR3 DNA follows: TGTGCCAGCAGCCGCGACAGGATAAATGAAAAACTGTTTTTT. This translates into CASSRDRINEKLFF.

This clonotype was counted ten times or more. The J gene is TRBJ2-7, the V gene TRBV7-2; D remains unclear. The CDR3 length is 13 residues. From germline, CDR1 is SGHTA and CDR2 FQGNSA. The V end lost 0 bases, the J end lost 2 bases, and 5 bases lay between the germline ends. CDR3 bases: TGTGCCAGCAGCTTAGCAGGAGCCTACGAGCAGTACTTC. As protein: CASSLAGAYEQYF.

Comment on this clonotype: An end of the junction does not agree with germline; a read error may underlie this. The rearrangement joins TRBV11-1 to TRBJ2-4; D is possibly TRBD1 (7 bases). Germline V lookup: CDR1 SGHAT, CDR2 FQDESV (reference sequence). This CDR3 is built from 15 residues. For the CDR3, the DNA is TGTGCCAGCAGCTCATCCCGACAGGGAGGTACTGAAGCTTTCTTC. Protein: CASSSSRQGGTEAFF.

This clonotype showed up many times. J is TRBJ1-2 and V is TRBV11-2; perhaps TRBD1 as D (5 bases). CDR1 is SGHAT and CDR2 is FQNNGV in the germline V gene. The CDR3 is made up of 15 amino acids. V lost 0 bases, J lost 6 bases, and 14 bases lay in between. This CDR3 is CASSLDQAGMDGYTF. CDR3 coding DNA: TGTGCCAGCAGCTTAGATCAAGCAGGGATGGATGGCTACACCTTC.

This clonotype was observed a few times. This rearrangement joins TRBV7-6 to TRBJ2-1, with D possibly TRBD2 on 6 matching bases. Germline loops: CDR1 SGHVS, CDR2 FNYEAQ. Deletions cut 5 bases from V and 2 bases from J, with 16 bases between. The CDR3 length is 16 residues. This CDR3 reads CASSPEDYLAYNEQFF. In DNA form, the CDR3 reads TGTGCCAGCAGCCCCGAGGACTACCTAGCCTACAATGAGCAGTTCTTC.

In its sample, this clonotype was seen a few times. The chain combines TRBV10-3 with TRBJ1-2; D is undetermined. Germline V gene data show CDR1 as ENHRY and CDR2 as SYGVKD. The CDR3 is 15 amino acids. V gave up 3 bases and J gave up 8 bases, with 19 bases separating them. This CDR3 is CAISDRADAMEGYTF. DNA for the CDR3: TGTGCCATCAGTGACCGGGCGGACGCTATGGAGGGCTACACCTTC.